These T cell receptor beta chains were read from a single sample in a study of blood T cell repertoires in COVID-19. Using immunoSEQ multiplex PCR, the repertoire was profiled, and TCRdb retains in-frame clones only, with some absent. The repertoire holds over 100,000 clones, with about 88% as singletons. The sequencing sample was made of peripheral blood. Receptors were obtained from a man aged 40-55 years with acute or convalescent COVID-19. Each CDR3 is given with its conserved first and last residue. The D gene is left open where the match is weak. For some rows the clone size is stated as once, few or many, or as a class when expanded; others skip it.

-	TRBV5-1	TRBJ2-3	-	CASSLVGATDTQYF	TGCGCCAGCAGCTTGGTAGGGGCCACAGATACGCAGTATTTT
TRBD2	TRBV18	TRBJ2-1	-	CASSPITTSGGGKGEQFF	TGTGCCAGCTCACCGATTACGACTAGCGGGGGCGGCAAGGGTGAGCAGTTCTTC
TRBD2	TRBV4-2	TRBJ2-5	few	CASSQGRTSGQETQYF	TGTGCCAGCAGCCAAGGGCGGACTAGCGGCCAAGAGACCCAGTACTTC
-	TRBV19	TRBJ1-5	-	CASNGERSNQPQHF	TGTGCCAGTAATGGGGAGAGAAGCAATCAGCCCCAGCATTTT
-	TRBV5-8	TRBJ1-1	-	CASSWGEAKGNTEAFF	TGTGCCAGCAGCTGGGGGGAGGCCAAGGGGAACACTGAAGCTTTCTTT
-	TRBV10-2	TRBJ2-7	-	CASSEGGQGSYEQYF	TGCGCCAGCAGTGAGGGTGGGCAGGGCTCCTACGAGCAGTACTTC
-	TRBV7-3	TRBJ2-5	-	CASSLTRGGAETQYF	TGTGCCAGCAGCTTAACGAGGGGGGGCGCAGAGACCCAGTACTTC
TRBD1	TRBV28	TRBJ1-2	-	CASVQGVYGYTF	TGTGCCAGCGTCCAGGGGGTCTATGGCTACACCTTC
-	TRBV7-9	TRBJ2-1	-	CASSFSQPTVHEQFF	TGTGCCAGCAGCTTTTCCCAGCCGACAGTCCATGAGCAGTTCTTC
-	TRBV5-6	TRBJ2-5	-	CASSLGQKQETQYF	TGTGCCAGCAGCTTGGGACAGAAGCAAGAGACCCAGTACTTC
-	TRBV7-9	TRBJ2-1	-	CASSRYRDEQFF	TGTGCCAGCAGCCGATACAGGGATGAGCAGTTCTTC
-	TRBV7-8	TRBJ1-5	-	CASSPRQYQPQHF	TGTGCCAGCAGCCCCCGACAGTACCAGCCCCAGCATTTT
TRBD2	TRBV10-1	TRBJ2-1	-	CASSSPGLAGVGEQFF	TGCGCCAGCAGTTCGCCGGGACTAGCGGGAGTCGGAGAGCAGTTCTTC
TRBD1	TRBV2	TRBJ1-5	few	CASNRGEQPQHF	TGTGCCAGCAACAGGGGAGAACAGCCCCAGCATTTT
-	TRBV15	TRBJ2-5	-	CATSRGKQETQYF	TGTGCCACCAGCAGGGGCAAGCAAGAGACCCAGTACTTC
-	TRBV5-1	TRBJ2-3	few	CASSLGWRDSTDTQYF	TGCGCCAGCAGCTTGGGATGGAGGGACAGCACAGATACGCAGTATTTT
TRBD1	TRBV7-2	TRBJ2-2	-	CASLGQGGTGELFF	TGTGCCAGCCTTGGACAGGGAGGTACCGGGGAGCTGTTTTTT
-	TRBV5-6	TRBJ2-2	-	CASSLAEKTNTGELFF	TGTGCCAGCAGCTTGGCGGAGAAAACGAACACCGGGGAGCTGTTTTTT
-	TRBV27	TRBJ2-1	-	CARSNEQFF	TGTGCCAGATCAAATGAGCAGTTCTTC
TRBD2	TRBV27	TRBJ2-3	-	CASSLGTSSLADTQYF	TGTGCCAGCAGTCTCGGGACTAGTTCGTTGGCAGATACGCAGTATTTT
TRBD2	TRBV7-9	TRBJ2-3	-	CASSSPGLGGYTDTQYF	TGTGCCAGCAGCTCGCCGGGACTAGGAGGATACACAGATACGCAGTATTTT
TRBD2	TRBV5-5	TRBJ2-3	once	CASSPLAGATDTQYF	TGTGCCAGCAGCCCACTAGCGGGGGCCACAGATACGCAGTATTTT
TRBD2	TRBV15	TRBJ2-2	-	CATSGPGLAGTGELFF	TGTGCCACCAGCGGACCGGGACTAGCAGGAACCGGGGAGCTGTTTTTT
TRBD1	TRBV2	TRBJ2-1	once	CATLRQGASLHEQFF	TGTGCCACTCTCCGGCAGGGGGCTTCTCTGCATGAGCAGTTCTTC
-	TRBV9	TRBJ1-3	few	CASSAPRGLVDSGNTIYF	TGTGCCAGCAGCGCTCCCCGGGGGTTAGTAGACTCTGGAAACACCATATATTTT
-	TRBV12-3/TRBV12-4	TRBJ1-2	-	CASRVRYGYTF	TGTGCCAGCCGAGTCCGCTATGGCTACACCTTC
-	TRBV6-6	TRBJ1-5	-	CASSYFDSGNQPQHF	TGTGCCAGCAGTTACTTCGACAGCGGGAATCAGCCCCAGCATTTT
-	TRBV21-1	TRBJ2-4	-	CASSIDPEQKMAKNIQYF	TGTGCCAGCAGCATAGATCCCGAACAGAAGATGGCCAAAAACATTCAGTACTTC
TRBD2	TRBV7-2	TRBJ2-3	-	CASSLGSSGGWDTQYF	TGTGCCAGCAGCTTAGGTAGTAGCGGGGGTTGGGATACGCAGTATTTT
TRBD2	TRBV5-1	TRBJ2-1	-	CASSLSRGSGRSYNEQFF	TGCGCCAGCAGCTTGTCGCGGGGGTCCGGGAGATCCTACAATGAGCAGTTCTTC
TRBD2	TRBV24-1	TRBJ2-1	few	CATSDPKTSGRGLEQFF	TGTGCCACCAGTGACCCAAAAACTAGCGGGAGGGGTCTGGAGCAGTTCTTC
TRBD2	TRBV2	TRBJ2-1	few	CASSRGTSDSYNEQFF	TGTGCCAGCAGTCGAGGAACTAGCGATTCCTACAATGAGCAGTTCTTC
-	TRBV11-1	TRBJ2-2	-	CASSPRQVPTGELFF	TGTGCCAGCAGCCCCAGGCAGGTCCCCACCGGGGAGCTGTTTTTT
-	TRBV10-3	TRBJ2-7	-	CAISAREGARDEQYF	TGTGCCATCAGTGCTCGGGAGGGGGCTCGGGACGAGCAGTACTTC
-	TRBV7-3	TRBJ2-7	-	CASSPTTTSYEQYF	TGTGCCAGCAGCCCGACGACTACCTCTTACGAGCAGTACTTC
TRBD1	TRBV6-2/TRBV6-3	TRBJ1-2	once	CASSSPGQRHWGYTF	TGTGCCAGCAGCTCCCCGGGACAGCGCCACTGGGGCTACACCTTC
-	TRBV28	TRBJ2-5	-	CASSLGTHQETQYF	TGTGCCAGCAGTTTAGGGACACACCAAGAGACCCAGTACTTC
TRBD1	TRBV7-9	TRBJ2-7	-	CASSLNRDREIEYF	TGTGCCAGCAGCTTAAACCGAGACAGGGAGATTGAGTACTTC
-	TRBV10-2	TRBJ1-3	-	CASSERRHAGNTIYF	TGCGCCAGCAGTGAGAGGCGACACGCTGGAAACACCATATATTTT
-	TRBV7-8	TRBJ2-5	-	CASSLSGSTSETQYF	TGTGCCAGCAGCTTATCTGGCTCCACGTCGGAGACCCAGTACTTC
TRBD1	TRBV6-5	TRBJ1-2	few	CASRTGQGVYGYTF	TGTGCCAGCAGAACGGGACAGGGTGTCTATGGCTACACCTTC
TRBD1	TRBV28	TRBJ2-7	once	CASSLAGGYEQYF	TGTGCCAGCAGTTTGGCAGGGGGATACGAGCAGTACTTC
-	TRBV30	TRBJ1-6	-	CAWSQAYNSPLHF	TGTGCCTGGAGCCAAGCTTATAATTCACCCCTCCACTTT